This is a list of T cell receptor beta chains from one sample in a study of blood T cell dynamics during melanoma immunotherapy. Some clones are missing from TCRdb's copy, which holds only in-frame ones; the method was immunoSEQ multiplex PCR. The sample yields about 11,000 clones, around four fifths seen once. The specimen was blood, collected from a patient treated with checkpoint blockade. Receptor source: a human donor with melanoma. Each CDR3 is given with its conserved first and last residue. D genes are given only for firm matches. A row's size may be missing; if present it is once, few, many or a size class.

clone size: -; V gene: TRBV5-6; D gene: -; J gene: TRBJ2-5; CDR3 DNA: TGTGCCAGCAGCATCCAGGGGGGCCAAGAGACCCAGTACTTC; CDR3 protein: CASSIQGGQETQYF
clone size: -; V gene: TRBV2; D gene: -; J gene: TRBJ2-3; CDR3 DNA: TGTGCCAGCAGGGGCGGGGCTAGCACAGATACGCAGTATTTT; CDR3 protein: CASRGGASTDTQYF
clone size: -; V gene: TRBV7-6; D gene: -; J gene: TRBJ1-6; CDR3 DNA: TGTGCCAGCAGCCCTACAAGGGGAGATTCACCCCTCCACTTT; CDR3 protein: CASSPTRGDSPLHF
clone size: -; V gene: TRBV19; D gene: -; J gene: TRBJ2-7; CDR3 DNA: TGTGCCAGTAGTAATATCAGGGGAAGGGAGCAGTACTTC; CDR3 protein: CASSNIRGREQYF
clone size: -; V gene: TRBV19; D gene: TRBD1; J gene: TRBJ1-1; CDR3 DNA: TGTGCCAGTAGTGTGGACAGGGGGAACACTGAAGCTTTCTTT; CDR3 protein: CASSVDRGNTEAFF
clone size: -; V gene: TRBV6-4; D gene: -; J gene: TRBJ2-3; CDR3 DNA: TGTGCCAGCAGTGACTCGCCTTCAGATACGCAGTATTTT; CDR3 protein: CASSDSPSDTQYF
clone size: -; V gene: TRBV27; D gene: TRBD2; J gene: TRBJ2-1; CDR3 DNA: TGTGCCAGCAAATTGGGGAGGGACGAATACAATGAGCAGTTCTTC; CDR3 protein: CASKLGRDEYNEQFF
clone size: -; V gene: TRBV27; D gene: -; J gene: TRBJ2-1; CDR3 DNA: TGTGCCAGCAGTTTAGCAGTCTACAATGAGCAGTTCTTC; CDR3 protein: CASSLAVYNEQFF
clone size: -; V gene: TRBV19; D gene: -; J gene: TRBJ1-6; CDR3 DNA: TGTGCCAGTAGTATGGGGTGGATGTCCTATAATTCACCCCTCCACTTT; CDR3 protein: CASSMGWMSYNSPLHF
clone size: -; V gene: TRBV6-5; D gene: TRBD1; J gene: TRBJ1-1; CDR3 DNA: TGTGCCAGCAGTTTCAACCCGGGACAGCTGAACACTGAAGCTTTCTTT; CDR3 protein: CASSFNPGQLNTEAFF
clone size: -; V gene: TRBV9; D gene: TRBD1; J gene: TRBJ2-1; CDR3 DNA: TGTGCCAGCAGCGCCGGGACAGGTTCCTACAATGAGCAGTTCTTC; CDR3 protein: CASSAGTGSYNEQFF
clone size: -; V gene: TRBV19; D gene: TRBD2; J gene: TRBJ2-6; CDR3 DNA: TGTGCCAGTTCCCCCGGCGGGGGAGGGGCCAACGTCCTGACTTTC; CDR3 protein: CASSPGGGGANVLTF
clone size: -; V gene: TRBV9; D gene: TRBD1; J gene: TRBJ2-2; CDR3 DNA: TGTGCCAGCAGCGTAGGGTACCGGGACAGGGGCAGAACCGGGGAGCTGTTTTTT; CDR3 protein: CASSVGYRDRGRTGELFF
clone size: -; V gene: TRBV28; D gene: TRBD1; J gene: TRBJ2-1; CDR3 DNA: TGTGCCAGCAGTCTCCCCGGGACAGTAGCCAATGAGCAGTTCTTC; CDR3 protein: CASSLPGTVANEQFF
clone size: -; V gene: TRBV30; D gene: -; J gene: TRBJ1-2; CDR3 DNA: TGTGCCTGGAGTGTACTGGGGGGTTATGGCTACACCTTC; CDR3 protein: CAWSVLGGYGYTF
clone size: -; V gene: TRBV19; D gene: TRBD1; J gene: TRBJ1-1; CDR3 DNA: TGTGCCAGTAGTACCACAGGGGTCACTGAAGCTTTCTTT; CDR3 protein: CASSTTGVTEAFF
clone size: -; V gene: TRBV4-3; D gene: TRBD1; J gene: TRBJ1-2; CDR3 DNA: TGCGCCAGCAGCCTCAGGGACAGGGTCGGTGGCTACACCTTC; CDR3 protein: CASSLRDRVGGYTF
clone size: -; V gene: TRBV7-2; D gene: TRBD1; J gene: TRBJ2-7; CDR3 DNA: TGTGCCAGCAGCCGGGACAGGGCTTACGAGCAGTACTTC; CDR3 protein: CASSRDRAYEQYF
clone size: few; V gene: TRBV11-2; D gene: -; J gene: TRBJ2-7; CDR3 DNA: TGTGCCAGCACCCCTAGGGGACGGGCCCCGATGGACGAGCAGTACTTC; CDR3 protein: CASTPRGRAPMDEQYF
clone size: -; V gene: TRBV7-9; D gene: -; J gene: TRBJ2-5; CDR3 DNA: TGTGCCAGCAGCCGCCCCAGCGGTGAAGGAGGGGAGACCCAGTACTTC; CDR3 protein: CASSRPSGEGGETQYF
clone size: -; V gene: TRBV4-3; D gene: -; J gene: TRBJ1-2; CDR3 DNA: TGCGCCAGCAGCCAAGGGGTAGGATCCTATGGCTACACCTTC; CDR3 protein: CASSQGVGSYGYTF
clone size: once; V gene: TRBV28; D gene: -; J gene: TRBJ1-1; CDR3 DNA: TGTGCCAGCAGTCCTCCAGGGGCGAACACTGAAGCTTTCTTT; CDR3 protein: CASSPPGANTEAFF
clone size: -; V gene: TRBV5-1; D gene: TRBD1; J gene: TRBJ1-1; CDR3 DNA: TGCGCCAGCAGCTTAGGACAGGGGATGGGTACTGAAGCTTTCTTT; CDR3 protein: CASSLGQGMGTEAFF
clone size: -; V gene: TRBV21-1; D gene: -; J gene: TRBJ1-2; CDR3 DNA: TGTGCCAGCAGCAAAGAGGTCCGGCAGTACTATGGCTACACCTTC; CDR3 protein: CASSKEVRQYYGYTF
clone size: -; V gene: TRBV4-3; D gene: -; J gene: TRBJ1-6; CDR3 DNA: TGCGCCAGCAGCCAAGGGGCGGCCTATAATTCACCCCTCCACTTT; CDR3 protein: CASSQGAAYNSPLHF
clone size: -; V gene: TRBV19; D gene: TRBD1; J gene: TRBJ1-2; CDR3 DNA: TGTGCCAGTAGTCCAGGACAGGTTAACTATGGCTACACCTTC; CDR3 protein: CASSPGQVNYGYTF
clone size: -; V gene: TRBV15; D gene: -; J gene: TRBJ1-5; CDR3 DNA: TGTGCCACCAGCCCCCTTAATCAGCCCCAGCATTTT; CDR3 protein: CATSPLNQPQHF
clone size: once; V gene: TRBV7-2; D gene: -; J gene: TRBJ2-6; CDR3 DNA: TGTGCCAGCAGCTTAGCGGGGGCCTTCAGCTCTGGGGCCAACGTCCTGACTTTC; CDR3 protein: CASSLAGAFSSGANVLTF
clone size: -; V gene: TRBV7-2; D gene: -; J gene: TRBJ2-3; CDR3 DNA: TGTGCCAGCAGCTGGGGGACTGCAGATACGCAGTATTTT; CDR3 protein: CASSWGTADTQYF
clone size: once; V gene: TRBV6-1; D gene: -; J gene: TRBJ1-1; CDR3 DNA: TGTGCCAGCAGTTTCGGAGGAACTGAAGCTTTCTTT; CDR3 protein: CASSFGGTEAFF
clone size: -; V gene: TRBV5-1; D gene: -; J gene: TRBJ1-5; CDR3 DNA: TGCGCCAGCAGTCCCGACTCTCCCACTCAGCCCCAGCATTTT; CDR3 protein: CASSPDSPTQPQHF
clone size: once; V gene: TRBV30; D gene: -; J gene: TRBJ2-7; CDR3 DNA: TGTGCCTGGGGGACTCAGGGATACGAGCAGTACTTC; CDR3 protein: CAWGTQGYEQYF
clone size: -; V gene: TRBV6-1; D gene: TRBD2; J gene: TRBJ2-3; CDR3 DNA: TGTGCCAGCAGTGAACTAGCGGGGCCAGATACGCAGTATTTT; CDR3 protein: CASSELAGPDTQYF
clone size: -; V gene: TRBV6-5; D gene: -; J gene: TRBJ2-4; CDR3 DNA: TGTGCCAGCAGTTACCTAGGGGGAGGTTCAAAAAACATTCAGTACTTC; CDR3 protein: CASSYLGGGSKNIQYF
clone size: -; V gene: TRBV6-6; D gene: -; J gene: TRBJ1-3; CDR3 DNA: TGTGCCAGCAGTTACTCCCGTGGGGGAAACACCATATATTTT; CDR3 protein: CASSYSRGGNTIYF
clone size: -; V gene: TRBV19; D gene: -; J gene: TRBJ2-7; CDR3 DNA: TGTGCCAGTAGTATAAGCGGCCGCTCATACGAGCAGTACTTC; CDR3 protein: CASSISGRSYEQYF
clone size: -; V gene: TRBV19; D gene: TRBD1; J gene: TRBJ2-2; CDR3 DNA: TGTGCCAGTAGTAGCAAAGGGACAGGGAAATCCGGGGAGCTGTTTTTT; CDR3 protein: CASSSKGTGKSGELFF
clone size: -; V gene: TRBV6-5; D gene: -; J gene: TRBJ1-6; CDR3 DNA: TGTGCCAGCAGCCGAGGACAGCTTGATTCACCCCTCCACTTT; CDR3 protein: CASSRGQLDSPLHF
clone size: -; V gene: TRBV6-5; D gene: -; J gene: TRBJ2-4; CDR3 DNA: TGTGCCAGCAGCCCGGGGAGGCCCCCACTAAACATTCAGTACTTC; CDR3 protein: CASSPGRPPLNIQYF
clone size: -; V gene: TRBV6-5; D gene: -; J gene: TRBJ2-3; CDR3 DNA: TGTGCCAGCAGTTACGTCGGGGGGCCCGCAGATACGCAGTATTTT; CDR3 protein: CASSYVGGPADTQYF
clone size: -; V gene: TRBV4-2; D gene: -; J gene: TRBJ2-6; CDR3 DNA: TGTGCCAGCACCCTGGACGATGGCTCTGGGGCCAACGTCCTGACTTTC; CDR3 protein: CASTLDDGSGANVLTF